This note documents a single T cell receptor beta chain sequence. Its cognate antigen is unknown. The data originate from a study of early T cells in non-severe SARS-CoV-2 infection. Study-wide background: Unpaired chains resulted from sequencing bulk RNA of unsorted whole blood. General study findings and limits: Reliance on VDJdb matching favored anti-spike CD8 responses; private and CD4 specificities were missed.

Each single cDNA molecule received a unique molecular identifier. TCRdb reprocessed the 5' RACE reads via MiXCR and lists one record per CDR3 protein. The sample has almost 65,000 distinct CDR3 sequences, 4.9% seen once. The length of the CDR3 is 14 residues. CDR1 and CDR2 from the germline V gene are SNHLY and FYNNEI. V was trimmed by 4 bases and J by 0 bases, leaving 6 bases between them. V is TRBV2 and J is TRBJ1-4; D is unresolved. What was sequenced was whole blood. The sequence was obtained from an adult who was a healthcare worker with PCR-confirmed SARS-CoV-2 infection or an uninfected control (not recorded which). In DNA form, the CDR3 reads TGTGCCAGCAGTGGGGGAGCAACTAATGAAAAACTGTTTTTT. It translates to CASSGGATNEKLFF.